This entry is about one T cell receptor beta chain. The source of the sample is a study of control samples from healthy donors and cancer patients. From germline, CDR1 is LGHNA and CDR2 YNFKEQ. V shed 1 base and J 0 bases; nucleotides not matched to a gene: 6. The CDR3 is 16 residues long. Clones were sequenced by immunoSEQ multiplex PCR, and TCRdb holds only the in-frame ones, with some missing. The sample holds 150,000 to 200,000 clones, 70% to 90% seen once. This TCR derives from a man aged 18-30 years in good health. Sequencing was carried out using blood. This chain uses TRBV4-2 with TRBJ2-7, with 7 bases that match TRBD2. Written as DNA, the CDR3 is TGTGCCAGCAGCCAAGCCCAGCGGGGTGTCTCCTACGAGCAGTACTTC. Translated: CASSQAQRGVSYEQYF.